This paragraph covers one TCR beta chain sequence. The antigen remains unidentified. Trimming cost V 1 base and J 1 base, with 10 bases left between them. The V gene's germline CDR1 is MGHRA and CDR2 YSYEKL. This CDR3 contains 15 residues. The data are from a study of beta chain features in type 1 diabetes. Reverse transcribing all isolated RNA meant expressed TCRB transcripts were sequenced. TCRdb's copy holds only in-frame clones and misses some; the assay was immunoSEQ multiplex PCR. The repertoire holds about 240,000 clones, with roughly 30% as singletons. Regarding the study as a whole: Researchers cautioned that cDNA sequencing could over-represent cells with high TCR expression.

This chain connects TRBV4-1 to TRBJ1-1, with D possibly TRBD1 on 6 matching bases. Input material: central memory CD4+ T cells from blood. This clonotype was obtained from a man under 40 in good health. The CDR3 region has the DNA TGCGCCAGCAGCCAAGTAGGACAGCAGAACACTGAAGCTTTCTTT. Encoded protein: CASSQVGQQNTEAFF.